This T cell receptor (beta chain) was recorded in a study of T-cell memory formation after mild COVID-19. The study, taken as a whole, reports: CD4/CD8 balance held among clones contracting day 15 to 85, and later expanders leaned CD4+. What remained unconfirmed was the SARS-CoV-2 specificity of second-wave clones peaking on day 37. Most CD4+ clones that shrank were in CM and EM, while CD8+ ones turned up in EMRA.

Constant-segment-primed 5'RACE gave TCR alpha and TCR beta cDNA libraries with sample barcodes and UMIs. Each CDR3 protein is one row after TCRdb ran MiXCR on the 5' RACE reads. The sample lists tens of thousands of distinct CDR3 sequences, 6.6% occurring once. This clonotype was seen a handful of times. Its antigen remains unknown. The CDR3 loop spans 14 amino acids. Germline V gene sequence: CDR1 SEHNR, CDR2 FQNEAQ (reference sequence). V was shortened by 5 bases and J by 1 base, with 11 bases between the two germline ends. This clonotype was obtained from an adult who had mild COVID-19 (a few samples of this study predate the infection). Cell type and time point are not known. This chain uses TRBV7-9 with TRBJ1-1, with D unresolved. The sample consisted of PBMCs or a T cell subset sorted from them (not recorded which). CDR3 loop: CASSPWQRNTEAFF. Written as DNA, the CDR3 is TGTGCCAGCAGCCCCTGGCAGAGGAACACTGAAGCTTTCTTT.